A selection of T cell receptor beta chains follows, all from one sample in a study of CD8+ T cells in alopecia areata. Sequenced by immunoSEQ multiplex PCR; TCRdb stores in-frame clones only, minus some. The table lists about 180,000 clones, roughly 65% of them singletons. Specimen: CD4+ T cells sorted from blood, collected at week 0. The receptor set was obtained from a human donor with alopecia areata. Both conserved end residues are part of each CDR3. A D gene is named only where the DNA matches it firmly. Clone sizes are given selectively: once, few, many, or a class where the clone is expanded.

clone size	V gene	J gene	D gene	CDR3 DNA	CDR3 protein
NA	TRBV29-1	TRBJ2-1	TRBD2	TGCAGCGTTCCCGGGGGGAATGAGCAGTTCTTC	CSVPGGNEQFF
NA	TRBV4-3	TRBJ2-3	TRBD1	TGCGCCAGCAGCCAGGACAGGGGGCTCCGGACGCAGTATTTT	CASSQDRGLRTQYF
few	TRBV25-1	TRBJ1-2	TRBD1	TGTGCCAGCAGTGAATCAGGGACAGGCAGTTACTATGGCTACACCTTC	CASSESGTGSYYGYTF
NA	TRBV10-2	TRBJ1-2	NA	TGCGCCAGCAGTGGATCTGGACAGTTGGGAGGCTACACCTTC	CASSGSGQLGGYTF
NA	TRBV15	TRBJ1-4	TRBD1	TGTGCCACCAGCAGAGAAAGGGTTAATACAGGGGAGCAAATTTTT	CATSRERVNTGEQIF
few	TRBV7-2	TRBJ2-7	TRBD1	TGTGCCAGCAGCCTACCCGACAGGGCTGGGTACGAGCAGTACTTC	CASSLPDRAGYEQYF
NA	TRBV4-3	TRBJ1-1	NA	TGCGCCAGCAGCCCGACAGGGAACACTGAAGCTTTCTTT	CASSPTGNTEAFF
few	TRBV4-3	TRBJ2-1	NA	TGCGCCAGCAGCCCGGAGCACAGCTCCTACAATGAGCAGTTCTTC	CASSPEHSSYNEQFF
NA	TRBV29-1	TRBJ2-2	NA	TGCAGCGCCGTTGGGGGTAGTTTGGGTGGCACCGGGGAGCTGTTTTTT	CSAVGGSLGGTGELFF
NA	TRBV9	TRBJ2-7	TRBD1	TGTGCCAGCAGCGAGGGACAGGGGTCTCCTAAGCAGTACTTC	CASSEGQGSPKQYF
few	TRBV29-1	TRBJ2-3	TRBD2	TGCAGCGTTGAACACAGAACGACTAGCGGGGTTACAGATACGCAGTATTTT	CSVEHRTTSGVTDTQYF
NA	TRBV29-1	TRBJ2-5	TRBD1	TGCAGCGTTTCGACAGGGTTGTCAGAGACCCAGTACTTC	CSVSTGLSETQYF
NA	TRBV4-3	TRBJ2-3	TRBD2	TGCGCCAGCAGCCAAGTTTCCGGGGGGGTCACAGATACGCAGTATTTT	CASSQVSGGVTDTQYF
NA	TRBV5-1	TRBJ2-7	NA	TGCGCCAGCAGCTTGAGTCGGGTCGCGTCCTACGAGCAGTACTTC	CASSLSRVASYEQYF
NA	TRBV28	TRBJ1-2	NA	TGTGCCAGCAGTTTTGGGGGCGGCTACACCTTC	CASSFGGGYTF
few	TRBV5-1	TRBJ2-1	NA	TGCGCCAGCAGCTTGTACCCGATCCGGGTTCAAATGGATGAGCAGTTCTTC	CASSLYPIRVQMDEQFF
NA	TRBV20-1	TRBJ1-1	NA	TGCAGTGCTAAGAACACTGAAGCTTTCTTT	CSAKNTEAFF
NA	TRBV7-2	TRBJ2-5	NA	TGTGCCAGCAGCTTAGCCCGTAGGGCCAAAGAGACCCAGTACTTC	CASSLARRAKETQYF
NA	TRBV30	TRBJ1-2	TRBD1	TGTGCCTGGAGTGCCGGACAGGGGGCGAGCTATGGCTACACCTTC	CAWSAGQGASYGYTF
NA	TRBV18	TRBJ2-3	NA	TGTGCCAGCTCACCCAACGCCGCAGATACGCAGTATTTT	CASSPNAADTQYF
NA	TRBV9	TRBJ2-7	NA	TGTGCCAGCAGCGTAGAAGCGGAGCAGTACTTC	CASSVEAEQYF
once	TRBV27	TRBJ2-7	NA	TGTGCCAGCAGTAGGAGGTTAGGAAGGACCCTATCCTACGAGCAGTACTTC	CASSRRLGRTLSYEQYF
NA	TRBV5-1	TRBJ1-2	NA	TGCGCCAGCAGCCCATCCGGGGCTAACTATGGCTACACCTTC	CASSPSGANYGYTF
NA	TRBV29-1	TRBJ2-1	TRBD2	TGCAGCGTTGTAGCGGGGACGGATGAGCAGTTCTTC	CSVVAGTDEQFF
NA	TRBV25-1	TRBJ2-2	NA	TGTGCCAGCAGTGCTACTGGGACCGGGGAGCTGTTTTTT	CASSATGTGELFF
NA	TRBV9	TRBJ2-2	NA	TGTGCCAGCAGCGTAGAGGGTAGACTCCCGAACACCGGGGAGCTGTTTTTT	CASSVEGRLPNTGELFF
NA	TRBV2	TRBJ2-7	TRBD1	TGTGCCAGCAGTGAGAGACAGGGGGCTTACGAGCAGTACTTC	CASSERQGAYEQYF
NA	TRBV5-1	TRBJ2-7	NA	TGCGCCAGCAGAGCTATGCCCAAGGGAGGCGAGCAGTACTTC	CASRAMPKGGEQYF
few	TRBV7-3	TRBJ2-7	TRBD1	TGTGCCAGCAGCTTAATCGGGACAGGGGTTGCCTACGAGCAGTACTTC	CASSLIGTGVAYEQYF
NA	TRBV7-6	TRBJ2-7	NA	TGTGCCAGCAGCCGAGCTGGGTTTGGGTCCTACGAGCAGTACTTC	CASSRAGFGSYEQYF
few	TRBV5-1	TRBJ2-5	NA	TGCGCCAGCAGCTTGGGAATAGAGACCCAGTACTTC	CASSLGIETQYF
NA	TRBV25-1	TRBJ2-7	TRBD1	TGTGCCAGCAGAGCACAGGGGGCTATGAACGAGCAGTACTTC	CASRAQGAMNEQYF
NA	TRBV29-1	TRBJ1-4	NA	TGCAGCGTTGAGGGAAGTCCGCCTAATGAAAAACTGTTTTTT	CSVEGSPPNEKLFF
few	TRBV9	TRBJ2-3	NA	TGTGCCAGCAGCGTAACGCTCACAGATACGCAGTATTTT	CASSVTLTDTQYF
NA	TRBV4-3	TRBJ2-3	NA	TGCGCCAGCAGCCAAGTCGGTGGAGATACGCAGTATTTT	CASSQVGGDTQYF
NA	TRBV5-1	TRBJ2-7	NA	TGCGCCAGCAGCCTTGGGGCCAACTACGAGCAGTACTTC	CASSLGANYEQYF
NA	TRBV5-1	TRBJ2-6	TRBD2	TGCGCCAGCAGCTCCAATAGCGGGGGCGCTGGGGCCAACGTCCTGACTTTC	CASSSNSGGAGANVLTF
NA	TRBV15	TRBJ1-5	NA	TGTGCCACCAGCAGTTCAACCAATCAGCCCCAGCATTTT	CATSSSTNQPQHF
NA	TRBV2	TRBJ2-7	NA	TGTGCCAGCAGTGAAAGCGTTGGGCGGCAGTACTTC	CASSESVGRQYF
NA	TRBV7-8	TRBJ1-5	NA	TGTGCCAGCAGCTTAACATCGACAGCTTATAGCAATCAGCCCCAGCATTTT	CASSLTSTAYSNQPQHF
NA	TRBV25-1	TRBJ2-2	NA	TGTGCCAGCAGTGAATCCCTGGGGGAGCTGTTTTTT	CASSESLGELFF
NA	TRBV18	TRBJ2-5	NA	TGTGCCAGCTCACCCCCCAATGAGGGAACGTTCCAAGAGACCCAGTACTTC	CASSPPNEGTFQETQYF
NA	TRBV27	TRBJ2-7	NA	TGTGCCAGCAGTTTAGGGCAGGGGACTTACGAGCAGTACTTC	CASSLGQGTYEQYF
NA	TRBV30	TRBJ1-6	TRBD1	TGTGCCTGGAGTGACGGACAGGGATCCTCACCCCTCCACTTT	CAWSDGQGSSPLHF
few	TRBV30	TRBJ1-1	NA	TGTGCCTGGACTGCGGGGGGCTGGAACACTGAAGCTTTCTTT	CAWTAGGWNTEAFF
NA	TRBV29-1	TRBJ2-1	NA	TGCAGCGTTGGGCTGGACTCCAATGAGCAGTTCTTC	CSVGLDSNEQFF
few	TRBV29-1	TRBJ2-2	NA	TGCAGCGTTGCGACGAACACCGGGGAGCTGTTTTTT	CSVATNTGELFF
NA	TRBV29-1	TRBJ1-2	NA	TGCAGCGTTTCTCAGGCGCCGGGTATCGGGGGCTACACCTTC	CSVSQAPGIGGYTF
NA	TRBV30	TRBJ1-6	TRBD1	TGTGCCTGGTCTACAGGGGGCGATTCACCCCTCCACTTT	CAWSTGGDSPLHF
NA	TRBV7-2	TRBJ1-1	NA	TGTGCCAGCAGCTTAGTGAGGCACACTGAAGCTTTCTTT	CASSLVRHTEAFF
NA	TRBV5-1	TRBJ1-2	TRBD1	TGCGCCAGCAGCTTCAGAACAGGGGGCAGTGGCTACACCTTC	CASSFRTGGSGYTF
NA	TRBV30	TRBJ1-1	NA	TGTGCCTGGAGTGCGGACAGTAACACTGAAGCTTTCTTT	CAWSADSNTEAFF
NA	TRBV7-2	TRBJ2-3	NA	TGTGCCAGCAGCTTAGGGCGGGTGAGCACAGATACGCAGTATTTT	CASSLGRVSTDTQYF
NA	TRBV6-1	TRBJ1-2	NA	TGTGCCAGCAGCGAGCCGGGATACTATGGCTACACCTTC	CASSEPGYYGYTF
NA	TRBV4-3	TRBJ1-3	NA	TGCGCCAGCAGCCAAGAAACCGGAAACACCATATATTTT	CASSQETGNTIYF
NA	TRBV7-6	TRBJ2-1	TRBD2	TGTGCCAGCAGCTCCGCGCTAGCGGGGAACAATGAGCAGTTCTTC	CASSSALAGNNEQFF
NA	TRBV4-1	TRBJ1-2	NA	TGCGCCAGCAGCCAAGGAACCCAGGGGAGAATTGGCGGCTACACCTTC	CASSQGTQGRIGGYTF